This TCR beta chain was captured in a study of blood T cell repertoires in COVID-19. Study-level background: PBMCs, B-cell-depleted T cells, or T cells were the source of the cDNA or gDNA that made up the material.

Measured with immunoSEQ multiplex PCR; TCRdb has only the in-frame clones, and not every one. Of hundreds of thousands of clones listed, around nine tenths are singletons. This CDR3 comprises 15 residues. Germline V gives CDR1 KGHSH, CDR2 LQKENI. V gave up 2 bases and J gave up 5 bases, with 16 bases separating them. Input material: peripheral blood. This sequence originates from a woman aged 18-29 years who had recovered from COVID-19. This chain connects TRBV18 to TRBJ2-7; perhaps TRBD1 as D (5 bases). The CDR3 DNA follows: TGTGCCAGCTCACCAAATCTGGGGCCCCGTGACGAGCAGTACTTC. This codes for CASSPNLGPRDEQYF.